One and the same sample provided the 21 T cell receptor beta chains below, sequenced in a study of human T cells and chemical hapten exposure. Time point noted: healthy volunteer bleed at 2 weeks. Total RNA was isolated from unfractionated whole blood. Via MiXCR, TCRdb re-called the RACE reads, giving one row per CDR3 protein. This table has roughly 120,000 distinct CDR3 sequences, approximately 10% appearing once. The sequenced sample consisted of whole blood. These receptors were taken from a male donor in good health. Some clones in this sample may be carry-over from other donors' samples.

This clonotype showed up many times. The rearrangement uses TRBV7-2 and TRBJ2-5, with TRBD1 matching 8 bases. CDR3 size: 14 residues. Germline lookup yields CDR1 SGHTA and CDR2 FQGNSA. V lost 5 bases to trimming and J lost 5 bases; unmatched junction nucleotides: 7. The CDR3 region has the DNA TGTGCCAGCAGCCGACGACAGGGGTTTGAGACCCAGTACTTC. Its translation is CASSRRQGFETQYF. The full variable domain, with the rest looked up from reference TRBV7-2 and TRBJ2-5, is GAGVSQSPSNKVTEKGKDVELRCDPISGHTALYWYRQSLGQGLEFLIYFQGNSAPDKSGLPSDRFSAERTGGSVSTLTIQRTQQEDSAVYLCASSRRQGFETQYFGPGTRLLVL.

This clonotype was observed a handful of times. CDR3: CASSPLKNTGELFF. The CDR3 DNA follows: TGTGCCAGCTCACCACTGAAGAACACCGGGGAGCTGTTTTTT. V usage is TRBV18 and J usage is TRBJ2-2; no definite D call. There are 14 residues in the CDR3. The germline V and J ends were trimmed by 1 base and 1 base, with 4 bases remaining between them. CDR1 KGHSH and CDR2 LQKENI come from the germline V gene.

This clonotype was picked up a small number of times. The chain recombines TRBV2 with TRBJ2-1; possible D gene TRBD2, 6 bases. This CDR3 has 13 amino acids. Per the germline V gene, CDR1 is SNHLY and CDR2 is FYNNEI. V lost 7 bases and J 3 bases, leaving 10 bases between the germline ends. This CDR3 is CASIRLVYNEQFF. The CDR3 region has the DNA TGTGCCAGCATAAGACTAGTCTACAATGAGCAGTTCTTC.

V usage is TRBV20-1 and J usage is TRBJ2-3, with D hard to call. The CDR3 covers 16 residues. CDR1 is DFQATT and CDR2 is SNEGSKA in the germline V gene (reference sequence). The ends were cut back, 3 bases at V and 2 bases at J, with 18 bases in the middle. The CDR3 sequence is CSARPGSSIPTDTQYF. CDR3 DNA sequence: TGCAGTGCTAGGCCCGGGTCCTCCATCCCCACAGATACGCAGTATTTT.

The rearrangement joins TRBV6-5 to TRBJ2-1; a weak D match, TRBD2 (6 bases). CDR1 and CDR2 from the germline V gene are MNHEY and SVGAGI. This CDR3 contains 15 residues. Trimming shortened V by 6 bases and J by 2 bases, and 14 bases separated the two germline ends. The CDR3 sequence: CASRESGSTYNEQFF. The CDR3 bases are TGTGCCAGCAGGGAAAGCGGGTCAACCTACAATGAGCAGTTCTTC.

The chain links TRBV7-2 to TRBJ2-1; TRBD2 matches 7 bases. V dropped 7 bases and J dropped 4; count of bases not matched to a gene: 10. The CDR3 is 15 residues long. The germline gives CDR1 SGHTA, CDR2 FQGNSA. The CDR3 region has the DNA TGTGCCAGCATCCTAGGGACTACGTCATACAATGAGCAGTTCTTC. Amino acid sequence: CASILGTTSYNEQFF. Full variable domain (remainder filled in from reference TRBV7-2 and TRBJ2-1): GAGVSQSPSNKVTEKGKDVELRCDPISGHTALYWYRQSLGQGLEFLIYFQGNSAPDKSGLPSDRFSAERTGGSVSTLTIQRTQQEDSAVYLCASILGTTSYNEQFFGPGTRLTVL.

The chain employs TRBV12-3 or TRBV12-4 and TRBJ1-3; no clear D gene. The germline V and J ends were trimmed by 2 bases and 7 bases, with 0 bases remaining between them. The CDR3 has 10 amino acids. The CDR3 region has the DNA TGTGCCAGCAGTTTAAACACCATATATTTT. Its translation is CASSLNTIYF.

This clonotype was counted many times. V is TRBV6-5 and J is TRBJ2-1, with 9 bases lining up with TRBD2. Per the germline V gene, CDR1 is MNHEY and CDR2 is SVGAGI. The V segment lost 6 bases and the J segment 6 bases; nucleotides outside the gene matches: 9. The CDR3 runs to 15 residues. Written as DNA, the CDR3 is TGTGCCAGCAGCCGAGCGGGAGGAGAGAGCAATGAGCAGTTCTTC. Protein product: CASSRAGGESNEQFF.

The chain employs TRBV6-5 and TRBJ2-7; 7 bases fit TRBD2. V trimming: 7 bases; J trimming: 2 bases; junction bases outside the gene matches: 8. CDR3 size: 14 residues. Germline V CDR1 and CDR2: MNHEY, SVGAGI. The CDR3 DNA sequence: TGTGCCAGCATGAGAGCGGGACTACCCTACGAGCAGTACTTC. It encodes CASMRAGLPYEQYF.

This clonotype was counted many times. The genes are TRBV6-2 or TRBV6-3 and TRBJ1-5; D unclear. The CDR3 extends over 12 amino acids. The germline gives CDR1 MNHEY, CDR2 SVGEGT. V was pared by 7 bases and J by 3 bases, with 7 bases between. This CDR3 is CASTIINQPQHF. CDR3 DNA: TGTGCCAGCACAATAATCAATCAGCCCCAGCATTTT.

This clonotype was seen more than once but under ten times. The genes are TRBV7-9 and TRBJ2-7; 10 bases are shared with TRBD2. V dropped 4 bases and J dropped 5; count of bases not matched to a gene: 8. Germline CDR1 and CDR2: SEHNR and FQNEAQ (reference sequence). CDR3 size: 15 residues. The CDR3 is CASSSQLAGNHEQYF. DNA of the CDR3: TGTGCCAGCAGCTCACAACTAGCGGGAAACCACGAGCAGTACTTC.

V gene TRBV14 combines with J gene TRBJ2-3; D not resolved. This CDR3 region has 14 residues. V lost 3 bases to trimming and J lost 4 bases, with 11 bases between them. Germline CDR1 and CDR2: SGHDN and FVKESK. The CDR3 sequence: CASSHLHGSDTQYF. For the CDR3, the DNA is TGTGCCAGCAGCCATCTTCACGGGTCAGATACGCAGTATTTT.

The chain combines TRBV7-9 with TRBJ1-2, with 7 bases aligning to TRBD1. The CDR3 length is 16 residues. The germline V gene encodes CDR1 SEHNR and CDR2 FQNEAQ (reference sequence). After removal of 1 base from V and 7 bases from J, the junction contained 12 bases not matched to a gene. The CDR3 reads CASSLGPAGGTAGYTF. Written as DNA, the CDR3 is TGTGCCAGCAGCTTAGGGCCGGCAGGGGGTACCGCTGGCTACACCTTC.

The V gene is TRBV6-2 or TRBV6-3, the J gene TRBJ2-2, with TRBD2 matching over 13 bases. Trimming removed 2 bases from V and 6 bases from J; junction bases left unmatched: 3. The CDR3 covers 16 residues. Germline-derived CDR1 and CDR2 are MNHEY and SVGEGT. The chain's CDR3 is CASSYRLAGGPGELFF. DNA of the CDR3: TGTGCCAGCAGTTACCGACTAGCGGGAGGACCCGGGGAGCTGTTTTTT.

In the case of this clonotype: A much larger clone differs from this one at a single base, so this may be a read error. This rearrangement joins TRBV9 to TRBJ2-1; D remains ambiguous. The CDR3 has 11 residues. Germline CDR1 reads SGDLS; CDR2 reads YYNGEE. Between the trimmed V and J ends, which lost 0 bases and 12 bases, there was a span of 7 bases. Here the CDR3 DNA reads TGTGCCAGCAGCGTAGGCAAGGGGCAGTTCTTC. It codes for CASSVGKGQFF.

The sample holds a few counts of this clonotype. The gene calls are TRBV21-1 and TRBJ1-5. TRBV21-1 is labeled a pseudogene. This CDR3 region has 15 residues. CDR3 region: CASSKARWGNQPQHF. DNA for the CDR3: TGTGCCAGCAGCAAAGCGCGCTGGGGCAATCAGCCCCAGCATTTT.

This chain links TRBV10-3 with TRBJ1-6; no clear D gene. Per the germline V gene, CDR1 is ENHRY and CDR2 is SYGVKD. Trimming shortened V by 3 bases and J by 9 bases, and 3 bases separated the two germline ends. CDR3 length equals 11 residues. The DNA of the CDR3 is TGTGCCATCAGTGAAGGTTCACCCCTCCACTTT. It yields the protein CAISEGSPLHF.

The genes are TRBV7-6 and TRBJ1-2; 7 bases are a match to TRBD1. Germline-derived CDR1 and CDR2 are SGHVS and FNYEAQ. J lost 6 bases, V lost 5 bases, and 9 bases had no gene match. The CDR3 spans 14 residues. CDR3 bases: TGTGCCAGCAGCCCCCGACAGGGTAATGATGGCTACACCTTC. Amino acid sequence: CASSPRQGNDGYTF.

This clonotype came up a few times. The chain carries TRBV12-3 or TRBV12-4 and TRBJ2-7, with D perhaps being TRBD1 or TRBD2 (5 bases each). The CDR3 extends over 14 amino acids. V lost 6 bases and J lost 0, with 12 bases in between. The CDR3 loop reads CASRRDADSYEQYF. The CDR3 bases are TGTGCCAGCAGAAGGGACGCAGACTCCTACGAGCAGTACTTC.

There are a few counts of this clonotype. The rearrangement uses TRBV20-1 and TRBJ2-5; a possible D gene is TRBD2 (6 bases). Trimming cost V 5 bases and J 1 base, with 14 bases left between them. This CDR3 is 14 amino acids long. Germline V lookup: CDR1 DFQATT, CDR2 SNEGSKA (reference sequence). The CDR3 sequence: CSAGASVTQETQYF. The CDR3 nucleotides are TGCAGTGCTGGGGCTAGCGTAACCCAAGAGACCCAGTACTTC.

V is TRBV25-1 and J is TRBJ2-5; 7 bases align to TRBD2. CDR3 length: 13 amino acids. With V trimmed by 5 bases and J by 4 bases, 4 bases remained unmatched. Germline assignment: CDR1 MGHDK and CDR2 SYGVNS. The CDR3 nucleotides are TGTGCCAGCAGTATACCGGGAGGAGAGACCCAGTACTTC. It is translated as CASSIPGGETQYF.